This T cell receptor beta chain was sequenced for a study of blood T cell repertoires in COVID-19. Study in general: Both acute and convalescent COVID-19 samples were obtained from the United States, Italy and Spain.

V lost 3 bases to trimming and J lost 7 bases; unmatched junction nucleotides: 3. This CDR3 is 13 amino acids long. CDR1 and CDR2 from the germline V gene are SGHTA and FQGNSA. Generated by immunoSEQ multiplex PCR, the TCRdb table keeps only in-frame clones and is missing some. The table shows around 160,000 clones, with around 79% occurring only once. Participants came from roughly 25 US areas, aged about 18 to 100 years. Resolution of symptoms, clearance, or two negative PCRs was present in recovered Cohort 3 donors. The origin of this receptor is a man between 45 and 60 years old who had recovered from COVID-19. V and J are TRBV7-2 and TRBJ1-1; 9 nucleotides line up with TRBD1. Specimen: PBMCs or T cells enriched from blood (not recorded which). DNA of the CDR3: TGTGCCAGCAGCTTCACAGGGGGCGATGAAGCTTTCTTT. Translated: CASSFTGGDEAFF.